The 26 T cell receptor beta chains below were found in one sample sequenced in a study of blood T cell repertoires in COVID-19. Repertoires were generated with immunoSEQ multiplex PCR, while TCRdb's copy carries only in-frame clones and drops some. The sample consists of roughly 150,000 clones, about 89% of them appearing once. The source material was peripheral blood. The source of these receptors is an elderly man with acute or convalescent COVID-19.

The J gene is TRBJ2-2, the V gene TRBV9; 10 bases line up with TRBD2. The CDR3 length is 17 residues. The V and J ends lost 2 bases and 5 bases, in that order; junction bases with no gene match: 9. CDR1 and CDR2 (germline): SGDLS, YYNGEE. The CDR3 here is CASSVTASGSKTGELFF. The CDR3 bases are TGTGCCAGCAGCGTCACGGCTAGCGGGAGTAAGACCGGGGAGCTGTTTTTT.

CDR3 loop: CASSYRLGTGNTIYF. As DNA, the CDR3 is TGTGCCAGCAGTTACCGCCTCGGGACAGGAAACACCATATATTTT. V and J are TRBV6-6 and TRBJ1-3; possibly TRBD1 for D (6 bases). The length of the CDR3 is 15 residues. V was cut by 2 bases and J by 4 bases, with 12 bases left in between. Germline V lookup: CDR1 MNHNY, CDR2 SVGAGI (reference sequence).

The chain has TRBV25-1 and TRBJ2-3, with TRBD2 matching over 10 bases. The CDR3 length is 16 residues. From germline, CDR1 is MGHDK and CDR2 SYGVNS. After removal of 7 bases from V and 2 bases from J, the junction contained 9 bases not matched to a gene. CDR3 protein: CASTKTSGRDTDTQYF. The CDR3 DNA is TGTGCCAGCACTAAGACGAGCGGGAGGGACACAGATACGCAGTATTTT.

CDR3 nucleotide sequence: TGTGCCAGCAGCCAACCGGATGCAGGAAGAGAAAAACTGTTTTTT. Protein: CASSQPDAGREKLFF. The V and J genes are TRBV3-1 (or the pseudogene TRBV3-2) and TRBJ1-4, with unresolved D. This CDR3 has 15 amino acids. Per the germline V gene, CDR1 is LGHDT and CDR2 is YNNKEL (reference sequence). V gave up 2 bases and J gave up 8 bases, with 15 bases separating them.

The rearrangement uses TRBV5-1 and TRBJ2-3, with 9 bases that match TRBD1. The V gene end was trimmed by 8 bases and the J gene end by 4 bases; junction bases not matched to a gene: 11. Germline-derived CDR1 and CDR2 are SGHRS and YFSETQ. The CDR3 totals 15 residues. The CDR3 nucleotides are TGCGCCAGAAAAACGACAGGGGGGAAGGCAGATACGCAGTATTTT. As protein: CARKTTGGKADTQYF.

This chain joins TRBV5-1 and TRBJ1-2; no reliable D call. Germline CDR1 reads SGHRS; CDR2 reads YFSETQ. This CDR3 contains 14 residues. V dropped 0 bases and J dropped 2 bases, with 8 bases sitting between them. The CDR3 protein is CASSLGQVNYGYTF. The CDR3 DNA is TGCGCCAGCAGCTTGGGGCAGGTGAACTATGGCTACACCTTC.

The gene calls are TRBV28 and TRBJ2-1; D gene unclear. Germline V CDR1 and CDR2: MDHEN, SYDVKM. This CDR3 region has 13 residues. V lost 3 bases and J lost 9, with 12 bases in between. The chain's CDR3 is CASSFSAQAEQFF. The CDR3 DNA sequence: TGTGCCAGCAGTTTCTCGGCCCAGGCTGAGCAGTTCTTC.

The CDR3 bases are TGTGCCAGCAGTGAAGCAAGGCCGGGATTAGGCGAGCAGTACTTC. It is translated as CASSEARPGLGEQYF. The chain joins TRBV2 to TRBJ2-7, with D tentatively TRBD2 (5 bases). The CDR3 contains 15 residues. Germline loops: CDR1 SNHLY, CDR2 FYNNEI. The V and J ends lost 0 bases and 6 bases respectively, with 15 bases between them. Full variable domain (outside the CDR3, taken from reference TRBV2 and TRBJ2-7): EPEVTQTPSHQVTQMGQEVILRCVPISNHLYFYWYRQILGQKVEFLVSFYNNEISEKSEIFDDQFSVERPDGSNFTLKIRSTKLEDSAMYFCASSEARPGLGEQYFGPGTRLTVT.

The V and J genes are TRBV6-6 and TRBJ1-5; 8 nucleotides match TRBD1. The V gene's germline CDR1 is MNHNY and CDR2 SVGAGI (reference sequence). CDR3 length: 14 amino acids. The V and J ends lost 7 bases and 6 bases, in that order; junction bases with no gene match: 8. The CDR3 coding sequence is TGTGCCAGCACCCAGGGGGCCCTCGGTCAGCCCCAGCATTTT. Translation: CASTQGALGQPQHF.

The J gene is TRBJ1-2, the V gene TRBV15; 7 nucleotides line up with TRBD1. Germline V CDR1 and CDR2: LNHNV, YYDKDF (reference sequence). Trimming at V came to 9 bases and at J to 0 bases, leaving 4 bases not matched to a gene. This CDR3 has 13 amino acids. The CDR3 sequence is CATMDRTNYGYTF. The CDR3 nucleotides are TGTGCCACGATGGACAGGACTAACTATGGCTACACCTTC.

The CDR3 bases are TGTGCCAGCAGACTGACAGGGGGCGGCACTGAAGCTTTCTTT. Translation gives CASRLTGGGTEAFF. The chain links TRBV28 to TRBJ1-1; 10 positions match TRBD1. The trim removed 6 bases at V and 4 bases at J, leaving 5 bases unmatched. Germline V gene lookup returns CDR1 MDHEN and CDR2 SYDVKM. There are 14 residues in the CDR3.

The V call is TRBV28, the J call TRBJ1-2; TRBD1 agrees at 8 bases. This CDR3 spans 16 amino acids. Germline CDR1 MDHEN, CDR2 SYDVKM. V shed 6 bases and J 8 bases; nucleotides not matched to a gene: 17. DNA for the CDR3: TGTGCCAGCAGCCTTATAGGACAGGGTAGGGCATGGGGCTACACCTTC. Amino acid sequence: CASSLIGQGRAWGYTF.

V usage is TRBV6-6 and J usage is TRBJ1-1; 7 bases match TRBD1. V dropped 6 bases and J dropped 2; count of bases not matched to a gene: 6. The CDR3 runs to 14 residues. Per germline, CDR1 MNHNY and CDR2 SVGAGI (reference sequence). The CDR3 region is CASRMTGTNTEAFF. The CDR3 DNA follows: TGTGCCAGCAGGATGACAGGGACAAACACTGAAGCTTTCTTT.

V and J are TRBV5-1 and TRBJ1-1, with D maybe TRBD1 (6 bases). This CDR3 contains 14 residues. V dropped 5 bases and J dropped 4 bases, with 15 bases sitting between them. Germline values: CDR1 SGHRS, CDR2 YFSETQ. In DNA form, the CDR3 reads TGCGCCAGCAGTCCACAGGGCGTAGGCACTGAAGCTTTCTTT. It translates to CASSPQGVGTEAFF.

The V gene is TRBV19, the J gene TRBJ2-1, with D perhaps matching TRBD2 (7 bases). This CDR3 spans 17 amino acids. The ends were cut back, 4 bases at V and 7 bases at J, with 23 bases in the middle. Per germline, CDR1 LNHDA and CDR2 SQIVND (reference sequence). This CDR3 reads CASSTGGQRLGMNEQFF. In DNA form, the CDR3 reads TGTGCCAGTAGTACGGGGGGACAACGATTGGGGATGAATGAGCAGTTCTTC.

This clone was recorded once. CDR3 sequence (DNA): TGTGCCAGCGACAGCCCGAACACCGGGGAGCTGTTTTTT. Protein sequence: CASDSPNTGELFF. J is TRBJ2-2 and V is TRBV7-9; the D gene is possibly TRBD1 (5 bases). Trimming took 8 bases from V and 0 from J, leaving 7 bases between them. The CDR3 runs to 13 residues. Germline V gene sequence: CDR1 SEHNR, CDR2 FQNEAQ (reference sequence).

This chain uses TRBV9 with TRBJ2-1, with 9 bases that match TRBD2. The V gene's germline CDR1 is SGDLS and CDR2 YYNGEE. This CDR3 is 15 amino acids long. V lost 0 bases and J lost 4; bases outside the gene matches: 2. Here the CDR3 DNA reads TGTGCCAGCAGCGTAGTTACTAGCGGGTACAATGAGCAGTTCTTC. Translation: CASSVVTSGYNEQFF.

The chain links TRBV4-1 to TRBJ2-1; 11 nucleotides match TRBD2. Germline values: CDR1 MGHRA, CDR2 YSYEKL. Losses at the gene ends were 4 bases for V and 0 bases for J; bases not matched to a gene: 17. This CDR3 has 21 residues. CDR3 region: CASSRTLTPGTSGSSYNEQFF. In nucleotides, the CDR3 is TGCGCCAGCAGCCGGACCCTGACACCCGGGACTAGCGGTTCCTCCTACAATGAGCAGTTCTTC.

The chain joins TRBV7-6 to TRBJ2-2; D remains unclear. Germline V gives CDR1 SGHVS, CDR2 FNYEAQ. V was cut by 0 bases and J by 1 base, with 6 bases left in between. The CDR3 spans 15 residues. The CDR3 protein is CASSLASLNTGELFF. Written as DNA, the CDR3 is TGTGCCAGCAGCTTAGCTTCCCTGAACACCGGGGAGCTGTTTTTT.

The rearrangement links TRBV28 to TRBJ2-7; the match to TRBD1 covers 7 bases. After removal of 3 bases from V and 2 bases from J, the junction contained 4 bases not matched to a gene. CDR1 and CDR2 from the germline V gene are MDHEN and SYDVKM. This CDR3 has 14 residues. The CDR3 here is CASSLATGAYEQYF. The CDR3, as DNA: TGTGCCAGCAGTTTGGCTACAGGGGCCTACGAGCAGTACTTC.

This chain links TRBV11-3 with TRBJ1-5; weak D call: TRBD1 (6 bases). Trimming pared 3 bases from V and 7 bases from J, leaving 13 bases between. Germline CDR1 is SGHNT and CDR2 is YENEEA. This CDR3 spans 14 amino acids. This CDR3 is CASSFDRLGQPQHF. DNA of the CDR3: TGTGCCAGCAGCTTCGACAGGCTGGGCCAGCCCCAGCATTTT.

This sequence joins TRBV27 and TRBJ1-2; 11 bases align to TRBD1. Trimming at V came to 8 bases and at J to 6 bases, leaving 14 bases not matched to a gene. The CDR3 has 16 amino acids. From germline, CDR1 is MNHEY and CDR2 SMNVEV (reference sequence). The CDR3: CASCPQGQGAKNGYTF. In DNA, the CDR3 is TGTGCCAGCTGTCCCCAAGGACAGGGGGCGAAGAATGGCTACACCTTC.

CDR3 in DNA: TGTGCCAGCAGTTTATCTTCAGGGGGTCCTTACGAGCAGTACTTC. It yields the protein CASSLSSGGPYEQYF. The gene calls are TRBV27 and TRBJ2-7; 7 nucleotides line up with TRBD1. The junction had 6 bases not matched to a gene; V was cut back by 0 bases and J by 4 bases. This CDR3 contains 15 residues. Germline-derived CDR1 and CDR2 are MNHEY and SMNVEV (reference sequence).

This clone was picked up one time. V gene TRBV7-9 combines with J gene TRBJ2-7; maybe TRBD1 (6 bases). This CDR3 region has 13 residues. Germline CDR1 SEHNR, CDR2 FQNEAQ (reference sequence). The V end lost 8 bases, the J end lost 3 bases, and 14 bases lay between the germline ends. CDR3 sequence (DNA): TGTGCCAGCGTACAGGGTAGAAACTACGAGCAGTACTTC. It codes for CASVQGRNYEQYF.

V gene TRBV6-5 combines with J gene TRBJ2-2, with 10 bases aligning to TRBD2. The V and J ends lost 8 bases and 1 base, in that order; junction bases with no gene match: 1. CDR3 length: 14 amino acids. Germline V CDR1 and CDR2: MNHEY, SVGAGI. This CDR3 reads CASLAGGNTGELFF. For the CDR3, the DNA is TGTGCCAGCTTAGCGGGAGGGAACACCGGGGAGCTGTTTTTT.

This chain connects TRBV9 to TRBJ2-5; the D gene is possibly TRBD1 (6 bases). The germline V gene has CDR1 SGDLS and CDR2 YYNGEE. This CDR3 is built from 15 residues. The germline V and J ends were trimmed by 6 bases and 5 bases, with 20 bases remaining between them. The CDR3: CASNPQGTFWETQYF. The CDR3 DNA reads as TGTGCCAGCAACCCGCAGGGGACATTCTGGGAGACCCAGTACTTC.